The 4 T cell receptor beta chains presented below share a single source sample, sequenced in a study of OX40 agonist ivuxolimab in advanced cancers. Sequencing used immunoSEQ multiplex PCR; TCRdb keeps in-frame clones, though not all of them. The sample includes 90,000 to 100,000 clones, roughly nine tenths seen only once; the top ten take approximately 0.3%. Sequencing used CD4+ or CD8+ T cells sorted from blood, obtained in a trial of the OX40 agonist ivuxolimab. The receptors come from an adult with an advanced solid tumor such as melanoma, head and neck, liver or kidney cancer.

This rearrangement joins TRBV28 to TRBJ1-4; a weak D match, TRBD1 (5 bases). Germline CDR1 is MDHEN and CDR2 is SYDVKM. The CDR3 covers 17 residues. V was cut by 5 bases and J by 1 base, with 17 bases left in between. In DNA form, the CDR3 reads TGTGCCAGCAGTCCGGGGACGACGTTGGGAACTAATGAAAAACTGTTTTTT. This codes for CASSPGTTLGTNEKLFF.

The chain combines TRBV21-1 with TRBJ2-7; the tabulated D call, TRBD2, remains unverified against the DNA. TRBV21-1 is marked as a pseudogene. CDR3 length equals 15 residues. CDR3 sequence: CASSKEDWSLGEQYF. The CDR3 bases are TGTGCCAGCAGCAAAGAAGACTGGAGCTTGGGCGAGCAGTACTTC.

In this sample, this clone turned up once. The chain recombines TRBV5-4 with TRBJ1-1; D gene uncertain. This CDR3 contains 13 residues. The germline CDR1 and CDR2 sequences are SGHNT and YYREEE (reference sequence). Deletions cut 0 bases from V and 1 base from J, with 4 bases between. The CDR3 DNA is TGTGCCAGCAGCTTGGGGGCGAACACTGAAGCTTTCTTT. Its protein product is CASSLGANTEAFF.

This clone was seen just once. The chain recombines TRBV7-3 with TRBJ2-3; D ambiguous. There are 15 residues in the CDR3. Germline V gene lookup returns CDR1 SGHTA and CDR2 FQGTGA. V was pared by 4 bases and J by 4 bases, with 15 bases between. CDR3 coding DNA: TGTGCCAGCAGCTCCGACCTAGTCACAGCAGATACGCAGTATTTT. This gives the protein CASSSDLVTADTQYF.